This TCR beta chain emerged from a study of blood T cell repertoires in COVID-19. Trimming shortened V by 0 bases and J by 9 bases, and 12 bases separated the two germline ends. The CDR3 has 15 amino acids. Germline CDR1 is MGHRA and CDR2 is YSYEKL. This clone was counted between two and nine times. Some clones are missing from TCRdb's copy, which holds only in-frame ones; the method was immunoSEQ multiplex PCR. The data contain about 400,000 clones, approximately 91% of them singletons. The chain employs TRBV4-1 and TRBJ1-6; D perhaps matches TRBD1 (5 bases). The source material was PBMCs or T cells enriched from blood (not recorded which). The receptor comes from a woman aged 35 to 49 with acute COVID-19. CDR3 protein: CASSQESRGGSPLHF. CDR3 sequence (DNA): TGCGCCAGCAGCCAAGAGTCGCGGGGCGGTTCACCCCTCCACTTT.